This paragraph reports one T cell receptor (beta chain). As yet, its antigen is unknown. V shed 6 bases and J shed 8 bases, with 25 bases lying between them. Germline CDR1 is MDHEN and CDR2 is SYDVKM. The CDR3 is made up of 16 amino acids. Production of TCR cDNA was by 5'RACE template switching, which also added a universal primer site and UMIs. TCRdb itself ran the 5' RACE reads through MiXCR, one entry per CDR3 protein. The sample holds about 300,000 distinct CDR3 sequences, 6.8% seen once. The sample is drawn from a study of T cells after yellow fever vaccination. Study results and caveats: FACS-sorted repertoires could contain abundant clonotypes contaminating from the bulk population. Once the booster was given, most primary-vaccination clones reappeared, at about 96% for CD4 and approximately 88% for CD8. A weaker secondary response peaked on day 5, the primary on day 15.

The sequencing here drew on PBMCs, taken about 41 days after the first yellow fever vaccination. The gene calls are TRBV28 and TRBJ1-2; D is possibly TRBD1 (6 bases). The TCR sequence derives from a man younger than 35 who received the YFV17D yellow fever vaccine. The CDR3 nucleotides are TGTGCCAGCAGAACACTACACCGGGACATCCTCGGCGGCTACACCTTC. It encodes CASRTLHRDILGGYTF.